Sequencing of this T cell receptor beta chain was carried out in a study of T cells after yellow fever vaccination. Synthesis of TCR cDNA relied on 5'RACE template switching, which attached a universal primer site and UMIs. A single record per CDR3 protein comes from TCRdb applying MiXCR to the 5' RACE reads. The sample lists 620,000 or so distinct CDR3 sequences, roughly 12% occurring once. In the case of this clonotype: Antigen specificity is unknown.

Findings and limits, study-wide: Contamination by abundant bulk-population clonotypes could be present in FACS-sorted repertoires. Weaker, the secondary response peaked sooner, at day 5 versus 15. Some clonotypes were seen in both the CD4 and the CD8 compartments. These made up a small share and likely arose from convergent recombination.

Unmatched junction bases numbered 5, after V lost 3 bases and J lost 2 bases. The CDR3 totals 16 residues. Germline CDR1 ENHRY, CDR2 SYGVKD. This sequence was found in a man aged 30-40 years who received the YFV17D yellow fever vaccine. The chain carries TRBV10-3 and TRBJ2-5; 11 positions match TRBD2. The sample in question was PBMCs, obtained on the day of the yellow fever booster vaccination. CDR3 loop: CAISDYSGRGQETQYF. CDR3 sequence (DNA): TGTGCCATCAGTGACTATAGCGGGAGGGGACAAGAGACCCAGTACTTC.